A selection of T cell receptor beta chains follows, all from one sample in a study of blood T cell repertoires in COVID-19. Here immunoSEQ multiplex PCR was the method, and the copy in TCRdb shows in-frame clones only, minus some. The sample records roughly 100,000 clones, roughly 80% being singletons. Sequencing was performed on peripheral blood. The receptors were gathered from a woman older than 75 with acute or convalescent COVID-19. Both conserved end residues are part of each CDR3. Fields, in order: D gene, CDR3 length, V gene, clone size, J gene, CDR3 protein, CDR3 DNA. D genes are given only for firm matches. Where a row states a size, it is once, few, many or the class of an expanded clone; other rows omit it.

>TRBD1|15|TRBV11-2|.|TRBJ2-3
CASSARQGALDTQYF
TGTGCCAGCAGCGCGAGACAGGGGGCATTGGATACGCAGTATTTT
>.|13|TRBV19|.|TRBJ1-1
CASSLQVVTEAFF
TGTGCCAGTAGTCTGCAGGTTGTTACTGAAGCTTTCTTT
>.|14|TRBV7-2|.|TRBJ2-2
CASRPTGRTGELFF
TGTGCCAGCAGGCCGACCGGGAGAACCGGGGAGCTGTTTTTT
>.|16|TRBV7-2|.|TRBJ2-3
CASSSYGSGATDTQYF
TGTGCCAGCAGCTCCTATGGGTCGGGAGCAACAGATACGCAGTATTTT
>.|12|TRBV6-2/TRBV6-3|.|TRBJ2-5
CASSLEAGTQYF
TGTGCCAGCAGTCTAGAAGCTGGGACCCAGTACTTC
>.|13|TRBV2|.|TRBJ1-1
CASSRGWGTEAFF
TGTGCCAGCAGCAGGGGATGGGGCACTGAAGCTTTCTTT
>.|13|TRBV7-2|.|TRBJ1-2
CASSAQGNYGYTF
TGTGCCAGCAGCGCGCAGGGCAACTATGGCTACACCTTC
>.|13|TRBV29-1|.|TRBJ2-3
CSVEDGVVDTQYF
TGCAGCGTTGAAGACGGTGTGGTAGATACGCAGTATTTT
>.|13|TRBV2|.|TRBJ2-5
CASSEGRGETQYF
TGTGCCAGCAGTGAAGGCAGGGGTGAGACCCAGTACTTC
>.|12|TRBV2|.|TRBJ1-4
CASRQEEEKLFF
TGTGCCAGCAGGCAGGAAGAAGAAAAACTGTTTTTT
>.|15|TRBV5-1|few|TRBJ2-3
CASSLARGITDTQYF
TGCGCCAGCAGCTTAGCTAGAGGGATCACAGATACGCAGTATTTT
>TRBD2|16|TRBV28|few|TRBJ2-5
CASSSMGTSGYKTQYF
TGTGCCAGCAGTTCAATGGGGACTAGCGGGTATAAGACCCAGTACTTC
>TRBD1|15|TRBV19|.|TRBJ2-3
CASSIQGTGADTQYF
TGTGCCAGTAGTATCCAAGGGACAGGGGCAGATACGCAGTATTTT
>TRBD2|14|TRBV2|.|TRBJ2-7
CASSRTSGSNEQYF
TGTGCCAGCAGTAGGACTAGCGGGAGTAACGAGCAGTACTTC
>TRBD1|16|TRBV24-1|.|TRBJ1-5
CATSDRDRGPNQPQHF
TGTGCCACCAGTGATCGAGACAGGGGGCCAAATCAGCCCCAGCATTTT
>.|17|TRBV27|few|TRBJ1-5
CASSLTHRVGSNQPQHF
TGTGCCAGCAGTCTTACTCACAGGGTTGGGTCCAATCAGCCCCAGCATTTT
>.|13|TRBV7-9|.|TRBJ2-3
CASSLSSGDTQYF
TGTGCCAGCAGCTTATCAAGCGGAGATACGCAGTATTTT
>.|15|TRBV28|.|TRBJ2-3
CASSLRGAATDTQYF
TGTGCCAGCAGTCTCCGGGGGGCCGCCACAGATACGCAGTATTTT
>.|14|TRBV5-4|few|TRBJ2-1
CASSLQDSYNEQFF
TGTGCCAGCAGCCTACAGGACAGTTACAATGAGCAGTTCTTC
>.|12|TRBV30|once|TRBJ1-2
CAWEAGGGGYTF
TGTGCCTGGGAGGCCGGGGGAGGCGGCTACACCTTC
>.|14|TRBV27|.|TRBJ2-7
CASGDRRGSYEQYF
TGTGCCAGCGGTGACCGGAGGGGCTCCTACGAGCAGTACTTC
>.|14|TRBV3-1/TRBV3-2|.|TRBJ2-7
CASSPRGSGYEQYF
TGTGCCAGCAGCCCCCGTGGGAGTGGGTACGAGCAGTACTTC
>TRBD2|15|TRBV19|few|TRBJ2-1
CASSRTSGEYNEQFF
TGTGCCAGTTCCAGGACTAGCGGAGAGTACAATGAGCAGTTCTTC
>TRBD1|15|TRBV19|.|TRBJ2-7
CASSIPGQGPYEQYF
TGTGCCAGTAGTATACCGGGACAGGGGCCCTACGAGCAGTACTTC
>.|15|TRBV27|.|TRBJ2-5
CASSAMGAQMVTQYF
TGTGCCAGCAGTGCCATGGGGGCTCAAATGGTGACCCAGTACTTC
>TRBD2|16|TRBV9|.|TRBJ2-1
CASSATTSGAYNEQFF
TGTGCCAGCAGCGCTACCACTAGCGGAGCTTACAATGAGCAGTTCTTC
>TRBD2|17|TRBV12-5|once|TRBJ2-3
CASGSGLAKTSTDTQYF
TGTGCTAGTGGTTCGGGACTAGCGAAAACTAGCACAGATACGCAGTATTTT
>TRBD1|13|TRBV12-3/TRBV12-4|.|TRBJ1-2
CASTDRGSYGYTF
TGTGCCAGCACGGACAGGGGGAGTTATGGCTACACCTTC